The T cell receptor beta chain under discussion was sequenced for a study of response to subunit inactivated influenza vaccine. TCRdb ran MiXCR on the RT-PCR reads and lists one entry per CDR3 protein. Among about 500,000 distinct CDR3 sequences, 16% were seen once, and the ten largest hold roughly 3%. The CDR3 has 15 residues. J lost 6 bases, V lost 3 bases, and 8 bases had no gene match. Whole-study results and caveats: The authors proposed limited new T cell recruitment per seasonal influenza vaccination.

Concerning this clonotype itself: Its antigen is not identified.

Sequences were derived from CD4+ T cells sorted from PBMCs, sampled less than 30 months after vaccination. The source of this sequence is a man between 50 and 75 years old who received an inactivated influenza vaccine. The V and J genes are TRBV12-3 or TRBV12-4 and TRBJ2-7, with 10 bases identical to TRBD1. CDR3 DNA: TGTGCCAGCAGTTTTCGGACAGGGGGGGGTGGCGAGCAGTACTTC. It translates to CASSFRTGGGGEQYF.